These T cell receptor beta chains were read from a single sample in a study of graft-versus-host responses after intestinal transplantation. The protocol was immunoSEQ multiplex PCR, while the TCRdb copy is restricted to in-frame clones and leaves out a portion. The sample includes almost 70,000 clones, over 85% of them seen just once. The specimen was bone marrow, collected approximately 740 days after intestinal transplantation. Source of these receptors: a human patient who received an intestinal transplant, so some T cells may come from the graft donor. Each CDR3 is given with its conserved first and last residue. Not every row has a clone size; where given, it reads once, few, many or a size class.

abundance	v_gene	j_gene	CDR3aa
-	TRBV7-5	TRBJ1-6	CASSTSANSPLHF
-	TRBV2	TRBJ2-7	CASTGYSYEQYF
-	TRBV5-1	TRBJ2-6	CASSLRAGTSGANVLTF
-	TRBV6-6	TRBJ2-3	CASSWLLATDTQYF
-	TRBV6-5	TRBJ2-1	CASSKSGRTYNEQFF
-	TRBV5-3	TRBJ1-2	CARSLCGQGDYGYTF
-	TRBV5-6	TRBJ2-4	CASSTRVNIQYF
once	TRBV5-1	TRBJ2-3	CASSLAIASDTQYF
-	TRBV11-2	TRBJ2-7	CASSPPTPGGQTYEQYF
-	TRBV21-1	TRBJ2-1	CASSKEAGGHNEQFF
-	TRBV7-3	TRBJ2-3	CASSPVAGRRTTSTDTQYF
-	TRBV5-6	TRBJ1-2	CASSSSWEGYGYTF
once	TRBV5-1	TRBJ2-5	CASSLAGREETQYF
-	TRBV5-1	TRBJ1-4	CASSPGATGEKLFF
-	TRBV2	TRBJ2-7	CASSLGQGAPEQYF
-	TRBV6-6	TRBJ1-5	CASSVRGAGQPQHF
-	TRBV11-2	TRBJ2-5	CASSLGQLQETQYF
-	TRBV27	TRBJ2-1	CASSPGTGFGEQFF
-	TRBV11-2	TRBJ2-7	CASSQGQGAREQYF
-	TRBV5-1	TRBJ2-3	CASSPGQSTDTQYF
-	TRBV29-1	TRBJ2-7	CSVSGSAYEQYF
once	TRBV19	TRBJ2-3	CASSILAGGNTDTQYF
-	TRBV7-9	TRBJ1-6	CASSLSLHNSPLHF
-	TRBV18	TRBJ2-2	CASSPPSGQGISGELFF
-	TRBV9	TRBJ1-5	CASSADQSSSQPQHF
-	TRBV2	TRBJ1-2	CASSQEPGGRGGYTF
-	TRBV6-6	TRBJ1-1	CASSRTTYTEAFF
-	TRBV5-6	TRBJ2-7	CASSFPGQGFEQYF
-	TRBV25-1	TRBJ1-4	CASSEGPGLNNEKLFF
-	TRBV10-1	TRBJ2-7	CASSVGLAYEQYF